This T cell receptor (beta chain) was recovered during a study of blood T cell repertoires in COVID-19. Looking at the study overall: Acute and convalescent COVID-19 specimens originated in the United States, Italy and Spain. PBMCs, B-cell-depleted T cells, or T cells were the source of the cDNA or gDNA that made up the material.

The CDR3 covers 15 residues. Germline V gene lookup returns CDR1 SEHNR and CDR2 FQNEAQ (reference sequence). Germline trimming cut 2 bases from V and 5 bases from J; bases unmatched to any gene: 6. Under the authors' procedure: Amplification of reference gene primers provided the estimated nucleated cell counts. Some clones are missing from TCRdb's copy, which holds only in-frame ones; the method was immunoSEQ multiplex PCR. V and J calls and clone size are as listed in that table; D and trimming were resolved from the DNA. The table includes around 140,000 clones, roughly 82% detected once. This TCR was sampled from a human donor in a cohort sampled during active COVID-19. The chain joins TRBV7-9 to TRBJ1-1; 9 positions match TRBD1. Sequencing input: peripheral blood. The CDR3 DNA is TGTGCCAGCAGCTTAACAGGGGGCGCGGGAACTGAAGCTTTCTTT. This gives the protein CASSLTGGAGTEAFF.